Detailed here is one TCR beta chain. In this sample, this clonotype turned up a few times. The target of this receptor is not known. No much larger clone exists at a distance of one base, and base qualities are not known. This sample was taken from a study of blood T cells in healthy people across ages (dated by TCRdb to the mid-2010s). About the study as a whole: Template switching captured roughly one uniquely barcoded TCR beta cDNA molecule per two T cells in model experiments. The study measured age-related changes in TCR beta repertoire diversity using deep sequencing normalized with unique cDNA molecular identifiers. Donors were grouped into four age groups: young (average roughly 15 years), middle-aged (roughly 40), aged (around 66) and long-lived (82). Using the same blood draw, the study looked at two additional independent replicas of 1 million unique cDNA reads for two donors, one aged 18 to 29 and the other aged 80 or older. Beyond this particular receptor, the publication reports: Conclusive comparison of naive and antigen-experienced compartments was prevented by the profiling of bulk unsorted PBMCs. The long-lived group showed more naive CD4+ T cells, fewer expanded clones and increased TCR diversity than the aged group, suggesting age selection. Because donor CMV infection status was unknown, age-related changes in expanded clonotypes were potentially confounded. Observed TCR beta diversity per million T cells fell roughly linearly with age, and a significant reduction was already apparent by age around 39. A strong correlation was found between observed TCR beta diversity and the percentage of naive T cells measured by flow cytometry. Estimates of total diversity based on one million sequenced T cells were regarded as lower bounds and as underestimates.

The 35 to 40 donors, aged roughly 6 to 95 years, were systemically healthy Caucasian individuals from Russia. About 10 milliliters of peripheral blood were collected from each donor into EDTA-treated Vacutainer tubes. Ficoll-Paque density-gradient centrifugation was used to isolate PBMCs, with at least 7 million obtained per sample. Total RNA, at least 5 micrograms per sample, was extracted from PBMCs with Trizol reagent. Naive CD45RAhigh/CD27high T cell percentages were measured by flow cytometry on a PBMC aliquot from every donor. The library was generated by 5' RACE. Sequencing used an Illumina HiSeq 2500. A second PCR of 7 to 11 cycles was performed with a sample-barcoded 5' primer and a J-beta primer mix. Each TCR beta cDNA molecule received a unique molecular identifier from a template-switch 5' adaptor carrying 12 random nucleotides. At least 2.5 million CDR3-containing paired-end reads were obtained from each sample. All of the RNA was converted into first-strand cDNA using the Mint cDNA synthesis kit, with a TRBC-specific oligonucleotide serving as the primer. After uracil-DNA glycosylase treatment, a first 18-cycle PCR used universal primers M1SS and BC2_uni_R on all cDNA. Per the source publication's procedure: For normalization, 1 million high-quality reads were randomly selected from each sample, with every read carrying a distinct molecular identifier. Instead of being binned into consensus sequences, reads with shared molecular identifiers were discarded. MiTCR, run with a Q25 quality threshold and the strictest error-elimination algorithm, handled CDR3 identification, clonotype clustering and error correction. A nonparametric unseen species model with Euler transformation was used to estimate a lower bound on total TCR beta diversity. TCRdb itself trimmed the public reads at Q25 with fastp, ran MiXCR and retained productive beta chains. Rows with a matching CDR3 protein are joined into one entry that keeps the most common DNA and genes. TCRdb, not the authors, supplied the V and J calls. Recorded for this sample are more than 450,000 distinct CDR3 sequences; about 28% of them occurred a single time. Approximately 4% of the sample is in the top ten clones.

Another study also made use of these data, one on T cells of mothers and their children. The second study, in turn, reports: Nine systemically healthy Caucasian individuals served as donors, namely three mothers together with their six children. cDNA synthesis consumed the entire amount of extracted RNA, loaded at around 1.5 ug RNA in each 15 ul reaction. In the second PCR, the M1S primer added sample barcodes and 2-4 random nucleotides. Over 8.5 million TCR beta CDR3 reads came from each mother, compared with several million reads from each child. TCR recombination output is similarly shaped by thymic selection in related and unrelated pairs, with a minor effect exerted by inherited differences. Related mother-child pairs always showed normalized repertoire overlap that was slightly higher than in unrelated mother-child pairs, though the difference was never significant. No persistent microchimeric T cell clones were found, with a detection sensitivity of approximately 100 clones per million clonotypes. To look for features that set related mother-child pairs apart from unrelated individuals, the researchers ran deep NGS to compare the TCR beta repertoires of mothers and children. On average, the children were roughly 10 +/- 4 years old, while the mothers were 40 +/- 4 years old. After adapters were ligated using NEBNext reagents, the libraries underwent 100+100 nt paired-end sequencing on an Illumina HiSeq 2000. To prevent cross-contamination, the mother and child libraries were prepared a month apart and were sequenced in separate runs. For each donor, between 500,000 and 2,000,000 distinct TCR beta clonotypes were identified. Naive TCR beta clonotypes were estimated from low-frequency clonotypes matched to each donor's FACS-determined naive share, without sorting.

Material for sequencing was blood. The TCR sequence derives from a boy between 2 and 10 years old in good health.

The CDR3 protein is CASSLMGQGTDTQYF. The nucleotides are TGCGCCAGCAGCTTGATGGGACAGGGAACAGATACGCAGTATTTT. This receptor chain uses TRBV5-1 and TRBJ2-3, and TRBD1 matches 9 of the central bases. Including the terminal cysteine and phenylalanine, the CDR3 comprises 15 residues. Only the CDR3 region is kept as DNA, spanning 45 bases read in frame from base 1. The germline V gene specifies SGHRS as CDR1 and YFSETQ as CDR2. The V end gives up 1 base and the J end 3 bases, leaving 3 bases in the junction not matched to a gene.